Detailed here is one T cell receptor beta chain. Its antigen is unidentified. This CDR3 region has 12 residues. Germline CDR1 reads SQVTM; CDR2 reads ANQGSEA. J lost 15 bases, V lost 5 bases, and 9 bases had no gene match. TCRdb re-called the RACE reads with MiXCR, one entry per CDR3 protein. This sample has around 130,000 distinct CDR3 sequences, with roughly 10% found just once. This record comes from a study of human T cells and chemical hapten exposure. Overall study context: Alopecia universalis, totalis or areata was present in patients who were mostly female. Findings of the study overall: Controls had significantly fewer large CDR3 similarity clusters than were formed by expanded TCRs.

Time point defined: patch test 3, about 24 weeks after DPC sensitization. The treatment: therapeutic diphenylcyclopropenone sensitization with weekly scalp DPC. J is TRBJ2-1 and V is TRBV29-1, with 11 bases lining up with TRBD2. This specimen was whole blood, taken in connection with sensitization to the hapten diphenylcyclopropenone (DPC). This receptor was obtained from a woman between 50 and 59 years old with alopecia areata. Some clones in this sample may be carry-over from other donors' samples. Here the CDR3 reads CSVSTSGGPLFF. The CDR3 DNA sequence: TGCAGCGTTTCAACTAGCGGGGGACCTCTGTTCTTC.